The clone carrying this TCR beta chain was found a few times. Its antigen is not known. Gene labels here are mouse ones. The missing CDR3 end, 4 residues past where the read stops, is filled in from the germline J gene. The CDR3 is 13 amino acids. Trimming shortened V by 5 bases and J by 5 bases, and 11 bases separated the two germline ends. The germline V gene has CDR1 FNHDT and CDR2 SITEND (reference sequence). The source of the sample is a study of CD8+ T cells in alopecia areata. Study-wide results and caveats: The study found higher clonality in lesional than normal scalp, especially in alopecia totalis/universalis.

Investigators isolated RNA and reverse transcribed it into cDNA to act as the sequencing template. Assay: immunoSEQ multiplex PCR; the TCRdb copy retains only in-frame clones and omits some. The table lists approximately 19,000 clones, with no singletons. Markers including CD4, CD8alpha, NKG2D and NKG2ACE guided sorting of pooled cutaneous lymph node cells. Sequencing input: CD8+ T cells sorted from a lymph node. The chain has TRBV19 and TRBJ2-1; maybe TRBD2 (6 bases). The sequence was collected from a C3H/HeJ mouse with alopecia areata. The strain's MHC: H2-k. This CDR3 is CASSLGTHAEQFF. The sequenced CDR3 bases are TGTGCCAGCAGCCTTGGGACTCATGCT.